This is a list of T cell receptor beta chains from one sample in a study of CD8 T cells in Susac syndrome. A single record per CDR3 protein comes from TCRdb applying MiXCR to the immunoSEQ multiplex PCR reads. The sample contains about 200,000 distinct CDR3 sequences, 90% to 95% of which appear only once. Sequencing input: CD4+ T cells from PBMCs. The receptors were sampled from a human donor with Susac syndrome. The CDR3 runs from the conserved cysteine through the conserved F or W. Each record gives: CDR3 protein, CDR3 DNA, J gene, V gene, D gene, clone size. The D gene is left open where the match is weak. Size is omitted from some rows. Given values are once, few, many or a class for expanded clones.

CDR3: CSVFSGGAYEQYF
DNA: TGCAGCGTCTTTAGCGGGGGGGCTTACGAGCAGTACTTC
J: TRBJ2-7
V: TRBV29-1
D: TRBD2
size: NA

CDR3: CASSPTGSHEQYF
DNA: TGTGCCAGCAGTCCCACAGGGTCCCACGAGCAGTACTTC
J: TRBJ2-7
V: TRBV6-1
D: NA
size: NA

CDR3: CASSKSSGANVLTF
DNA: TGTGCCAGCAGTAAAAGCTCTGGGGCCAACGTCCTGACTTTC
J: TRBJ2-6
V: TRBV27
D: NA
size: NA

CDR3: CASSETNYGYTF
DNA: TGTGCCAGCAGTGAAACAAACTATGGCTACACCTTC
J: TRBJ1-2
V: TRBV2
D: NA
size: few

CDR3: CASRASGGTYEQYF
DNA: TGTGCCAGCAGGGCTAGCGGGGGTACCTACGAGCAGTACTTC
J: TRBJ2-7
V: TRBV13
D: TRBD2
size: NA

CDR3: CASRQGLEETQYF
DNA: TGCGCCAGCAGACAGGGACTGGAAGAGACCCAGTACTTC
J: TRBJ2-5
V: TRBV5-1
D: NA
size: once

CDR3: CASSQDPGWGEETQYF
DNA: TGTGCCAGCAGCCAAGATCCTGGTTGGGGGGAAGAGACCCAGTACTTC
J: TRBJ2-5
V: TRBV3-1
D: NA
size: NA

CDR3: CSALRVQEQFF
DNA: TGCAGTGCTCTTAGGGTTCAGGAGCAGTTCTTC
J: TRBJ2-1
V: TRBV20-1
D: NA
size: NA

CDR3: CASSPRLGTANEQFF
DNA: TGTGCCAGCAGCCCCAGACTAGGGACAGCTAATGAGCAGTTCTTC
J: TRBJ2-1
V: TRBV13
D: NA
size: NA

CDR3: CASSYAQASYEQYF
DNA: TGTGCCAGCAGTTACGCCCAGGCGTCCTACGAGCAGTACTTC
J: TRBJ2-7
V: TRBV6-5
D: NA
size: few

CDR3: CASSPFIKRGDGSEQFF
DNA: TGTGCCAGCAGCCCCTTCATTAAGCGGGGGGATGGTAGTGAGCAGTTCTTC
J: TRBJ2-1
V: TRBV3-1
D: TRBD2
size: NA

CDR3: CASSPFPGTSGGAIDTQYF
DNA: TGTGCCAGCAGCCCTTTCCCTGGGACTAGCGGGGGGGCTATAGATACGCAGTATTTT
J: TRBJ2-3
V: TRBV7-3
D: TRBD2
size: NA

CDR3: CASSQAGRYNEQFF
DNA: TGTGCCAGCAGCCAAGCTGGCAGGTACAATGAGCAGTTCTTC
J: TRBJ2-1
V: TRBV3-1
D: NA
size: NA

CDR3: CASSLDLENYGYTF
DNA: TGTGCCAGCAGTTTAGACTTGGAAAACTATGGCTACACCTTC
J: TRBJ1-2
V: TRBV12-3/TRBV12-4
D: NA
size: NA

CDR3: CSAGSGVNTEAFF
DNA: TGCAGTGCCGGGTCGGGAGTGAACACTGAAGCTTTCTTT
J: TRBJ1-1
V: TRBV20-1
D: NA
size: NA

CDR3: CASMDRVNTEAFF
DNA: TGTGCCAGCATGGACAGAGTTAACACTGAAGCTTTCTTT
J: TRBJ1-1
V: TRBV27
D: NA
size: NA

CDR3: CASSQDPSGVTQYF
DNA: TGTGCCAGCAGCCAAGATCCTAGCGGAGTGACCCAGTACTTC
J: TRBJ2-5
V: TRBV3-1
D: TRBD2
size: NA

CDR3: CAWKLGQGRNYGYTF
DNA: TGTGCCTGGAAACTAGGACAGGGGCGTAACTATGGCTACACCTTC
J: TRBJ1-2
V: TRBV30
D: TRBD1
size: NA

CDR3: CASSLRVRDRGLPAYGYTF
DNA: TGTGCCAGCAGTTTAAGGGTTCGGGACAGGGGTTTGCCAGCCTATGGCTACACCTTC
J: TRBJ1-2
V: TRBV12-3/TRBV12-4
D: TRBD1
size: NA

CDR3: CASSQAGNQETQYF
DNA: TGTGCCAGCAGCCAAGCCGGGAACCAAGAGACCCAGTACTTC
J: TRBJ2-5
V: TRBV3-1
D: NA
size: NA

CDR3: CASIQRGANTEAFF
DNA: TGTGCCAGCATCCAACGAGGGGCGAACACTGAAGCTTTCTTT
J: TRBJ1-1
V: TRBV6-5
D: NA
size: NA

CDR3: CASLRQLNTEAFF
DNA: TGTGCCAGTCTCCGACAGCTGAACACTGAAGCTTTCTTT
J: TRBJ1-1
V: TRBV13
D: NA
size: NA

CDR3: CASSYGTQPQHF
DNA: TGTGCCAGCAGTTACGGGACTCAGCCCCAGCATTTT
J: TRBJ1-5
V: TRBV2
D: NA
size: NA

CDR3: CASSSLSYGYTF
DNA: TGTGCCAGTTCAAGCCTATCTTACGGCTACACCTTC
J: TRBJ1-2
V: TRBV2
D: NA
size: NA

CDR3: CASKTRRNTGELFF
DNA: TGTGCCAGCAAGACTAGAAGGAACACCGGGGAGCTGTTTTTT
J: TRBJ2-2
V: TRBV28
D: NA
size: NA

CDR3: CASSTRGPQVGEQYF
DNA: TGTGCCAGTAGTACGCGCGGGCCCCAGGTGGGCGAGCAGTACTTC
J: TRBJ2-7
V: TRBV19
D: NA
size: NA

CDR3: CAISDPVAPHEQYF
DNA: TGTGCCATCAGTGACCCGGTAGCCCCTCACGAGCAGTACTTC
J: TRBJ2-7
V: TRBV10-3
D: NA
size: NA

CDR3: CASSPQTGVVLEQYF
DNA: TGCGCCAGCAGCCCCCAGACAGGAGTGGTTCTCGAGCAGTACTTC
J: TRBJ2-7
V: TRBV5-1
D: NA
size: NA

CDR3: CASSPNQGDEQFF
DNA: TGTGCCAGCTCACCAAACCAGGGAGATGAGCAGTTCTTC
J: TRBJ2-1
V: TRBV18
D: NA
size: NA

CDR3: CASRGSGANVLTF
DNA: TGCGCCAGCAGGGGTTCTGGGGCCAACGTCCTGACTTTC
J: TRBJ2-6
V: TRBV5-1
D: NA
size: few

CDR3: CASRLTGEAFF
DNA: TGTGCCAGCAGACTCACAGGGGAAGCTTTCTTT
J: TRBJ1-1
V: TRBV12-3/TRBV12-4
D: NA
size: NA

CDR3: CASSIDVSYGYTF
DNA: TGTGCCAGCAGTATCGATGTAAGCTATGGCTACACCTTC
J: TRBJ1-2
V: TRBV12-3/TRBV12-4
D: NA
size: once

CDR3: CASSQGLEADTQYF
DNA: TGTGCCAGCAGCCAAGGGCTAGAAGCAGATACGCAGTATTTT
J: TRBJ2-3
V: TRBV3-1
D: NA
size: NA

CDR3: CASTGHGDEQFF
DNA: TGTGCCAGCACCGGGCACGGGGATGAGCAGTTCTTC
J: TRBJ2-1
V: TRBV6-1
D: NA
size: NA

CDR3: CASSSTAGGAGSYEQYF
DNA: TGTGCCAGCAGTTCGACCGCAGGGGGCGCAGGCTCCTACGAGCAGTACTTC
J: TRBJ2-7
V: TRBV12-3/TRBV12-4
D: TRBD1
size: NA

CDR3: CASSALTGNGNTIYF
DNA: TGTGCCAGCAGCGCGTTGACAGGGAACGGAAACACCATATATTTT
J: TRBJ1-3
V: TRBV3-1
D: TRBD1
size: NA

CDR3: CAKRQGTTRFEQYF
DNA: TGTGCCAAAAGACAGGGGACAACAAGATTCGAGCAGTACTTC
J: TRBJ2-7
V: TRBV6-4
D: TRBD1
size: NA

CDR3: CATSQGGGANNEQFF
DNA: TGTGCCACCAGCCAGGGAGGCGGGGCGAACAATGAGCAGTTCTTC
J: TRBJ2-1
V: TRBV15
D: NA
size: NA

CDR3: CSVAFGGWVGEQYF
DNA: TGCAGCGTTGCTTTCGGGGGTTGGGTGGGGGAGCAGTACTTC
J: TRBJ2-7
V: TRBV29-1
D: NA
size: NA

CDR3: CASSQLRGQDDEQFF
DNA: TGTGCCAGCAGCCAATTAAGGGGGCAGGATGATGAGCAGTTCTTC
J: TRBJ2-1
V: TRBV3-1
D: TRBD1
size: NA

CDR3: CASSKVDDEQYF
DNA: TGTGCCAGCAGCAAGGTAGACGACGAGCAGTACTTC
J: TRBJ2-7
V: TRBV6-5
D: NA
size: few

CDR3: CASSALFRGTDGYTF
DNA: TGTGCCAGCAGTGCGTTGTTTAGGGGAACTGATGGCTACACCTTC
J: TRBJ1-2
V: TRBV2
D: NA
size: NA

CDR3: CASSVDGSGASYEQYF
DNA: TGTGCCAGCAGCGTAGATGGTAGCGGGGCGTCCTACGAGCAGTACTTC
J: TRBJ2-7
V: TRBV9
D: TRBD2
size: NA

CDR3: CAWSVLNTQYF
DNA: TGTGCCTGGAGTGTGCTAAATACGCAGTATTTT
J: TRBJ2-3
V: TRBV30
D: NA
size: NA

CDR3: CASSLQGGLQETQYF
DNA: TGTGCCAGCAGCCTACAGGGGGGACTACAAGAGACCCAGTACTTC
J: TRBJ2-5
V: TRBV4-2
D: NA
size: NA

CDR3: CASSQDGTYNEQFF
DNA: TGTGCCAGCAGCCAAGATGGCACCTACAATGAGCAGTTCTTC
J: TRBJ2-1
V: TRBV4-2
D: NA
size: NA

CDR3: CSARPNPGQGQNIQYF
DNA: TGCAGTGCTCGACCAAACCCGGGACAGGGGCAAAACATTCAGTACTTC
J: TRBJ2-4
V: TRBV20-1
D: TRBD1
size: once

CDR3: CASSEAMYEQFF
DNA: TGTGCCAGCAGTGAAGCAATGTATGAGCAGTTCTTC
J: TRBJ2-1
V: TRBV6-1
D: NA
size: few

CDR3: CATSRDRDRSYEQYF
DNA: TGTGCCACCAGCAGAGATCGGGACAGGTCCTACGAGCAGTACTTC
J: TRBJ2-7
V: TRBV15
D: TRBD1
size: few

CDR3: CSARTDGQARSNYGYTF
DNA: TGCAGTGCTCGAACGGACGGACAGGCCCGCTCTAACTATGGCTACACCTTC
J: TRBJ1-2
V: TRBV20-1
D: TRBD1
size: NA

CDR3: CATSEGPGQGDTGGSYNEQSF
DNA: TGTGCCACCAGTGAGGGACCGGGACAGGGGGACACGGGAGGGTCCTACAATGAGCAGTCCTTC
J: TRBJ2-1
V: TRBV24-1
D: TRBD1
size: NA

CDR3: CASSYSGGGTEAFF
DNA: TGTGCCAGCAGTTACTCGGGGGGAGGCACTGAAGCTTTCTTT
J: TRBJ1-1
V: TRBV6-5
D: NA
size: NA

CDR3: CASSLLGQGASSGYTF
DNA: TGTGCCAGCAGCCTTCTAGGACAGGGGGCGTCTAGTGGCTACACCTTC
J: TRBJ1-2
V: TRBV3-1
D: TRBD1
size: NA

CDR3: CSARGMGLGQATDTQYF
DNA: TGCAGTGCTAGGGGGATGGGGTTGGGACAGGCCACAGATACGCAGTATTTT
J: TRBJ2-3
V: TRBV20-1
D: TRBD1
size: NA

CDR3: CSAWSGAGNQPQHF
DNA: TGCAGTGCTTGGAGTGGGGCTGGCAATCAGCCCCAGCATTTT
J: TRBJ1-5
V: TRBV20-1
D: NA
size: NA